A single sample gave rise to the 23 T cell receptor beta chains below, sequenced in a study of radiotherapy plus CTLA-4 blockade in lung cancer. Here immunoSEQ multiplex PCR was the method, and the copy in TCRdb shows in-frame clones only, minus some. The data show some 52,000 clones, approximately 79% seen once. The sequenced sample was peripheral blood, obtained from a patient treated with radiotherapy plus ipilimumab. The source of these receptors is a human donor with non-small cell lung cancer who had a partial response to radiotherapy plus ipilimumab.

The chain joins TRBV19 to TRBJ1-1; 7 bases agree with TRBD1. The CDR3 runs 12 residues. V was clipped by 1 base and J by 12 bases; unmatched bases: 5. Germline V gene lookup returns CDR1 LNHDA and CDR2 SQIVND (reference sequence). CDR3 sequence reads: CASSIGATGTFF. As DNA, the CDR3 is TGTGCCAGTAGTATAGGCGCGACAGGGACTTTCTTT. Drawing the rest from reference TRBV19 and TRBJ1-1, the complete variable domain is DGGITQSPKYLFRKEGQNVTLSCEQNLNHDAMYWYRQDPGQGLRLIYYSQIVNDFQKGDIAEGYSVSREKKESFPLTVTSAQKNPTAFYLCASSIGATGTFFGQGTRLTVV.

This chain connects TRBV10-3 to TRBJ2-6; 7 nucleotides match TRBD1. This CDR3 contains 16 residues. The V gene's germline CDR1 is ENHRY and CDR2 SYGVKD. The V gene end was trimmed by 6 bases and the J gene end by 0 bases; junction bases not matched to a gene: 5. The CDR3 nucleotides read TGTGCCATCAGCGGGACAGCATCCTCTGGGGCCAACGTCCTGACTTTC. The encoded protein is CAISGTASSGANVLTF.

V gene TRBV19 combines with J gene TRBJ2-1; 12 nucleotides line up with TRBD2. This CDR3 comprises 16 residues. After removal of 1 base from V and 7 bases from J, the junction contained 5 bases not matched to a gene. Germline V gives CDR1 LNHDA, CDR2 SQIVND (reference sequence). CDR3 region: CASSIALAGGQNEQFF. The CDR3 nucleotides are TGTGCCAGTAGTATAGCCCTAGCGGGGGGGCAAAATGAGCAGTTCTTC. The full variable domain, in which reference TRBV19 and TRBJ2-1 provide the parts outside the CDR3, is DGGITQSPKYLFRKEGQNVTLSCEQNLNHDAMYWYRQDPGQGLRLIYYSQIVNDFQKGDIAEGYSVSREKKESFPLTVTSAQKNPTAFYLCASSIALAGGQNEQFFGPGTRLTVL.

This chain connects TRBV25-1 to TRBJ2-5; 10 bases agree with TRBD1. The CDR3 sequence is 13 residues long. V lost 4 bases and J lost 5; bases outside the gene matches: 1. Germline V gene sequence: CDR1 MGHDK, CDR2 SYGVNS. The CDR3 loop reads CASSGTGGETQYF. The CDR3 DNA sequence: TGTGCCAGCAGTGGGACAGGGGGGGAGACCCAGTACTTC.

About this clone itself: Germline and junction disagree at one end, which may indicate a read error. This rearrangement joins TRBV6-1 to TRBJ1-2, with D unclear. CDR1 is MNHNS and CDR2 is SASEGT in the germline V gene. This CDR3 contains 11 residues. The CDR3 region is CVVAVNYGYTF. DNA of the CDR3: TGCGTGGTGGCGGTCAACTATGGCTACACCTTC.

The chain carries TRBV2 and TRBJ2-1; 11 bases are a match to TRBD1. The junction had 10 bases not matched to a gene; V was cut back by 6 bases and J by 0 bases. CDR3 length: 18 amino acids. CDR1 is SNHLY, CDR2 FYNNEI, per germline. The CDR3 protein is CASSLRPGTGGSYNEQFF. The CDR3 region has the DNA TGTGCCAGCAGCCTTAGGCCCGGGACAGGGGGCTCCTACAATGAGCAGTTCTTC.

The chain recombines TRBV9 with TRBJ1-5, with 7 positions matching TRBD1. This CDR3 has 13 amino acids. CDR1 SGDLS and CDR2 YYNGEE come from the germline V gene. V was clipped by 2 bases and J by 10 bases; unmatched bases: 6. Here the CDR3 reads CASSVSGGQPQHF. The CDR3 DNA sequence: TGTGCCAGCAGCGTTTCAGGGGGTCAACCCCAGCATTTT.

The chain combines TRBV5-1 with TRBJ1-1; a weak D match, TRBD1 (5 bases). V shed 1 base and J shed 2 bases, with 9 bases lying between them. Germline V gives CDR1 SGHRS, CDR2 YFSETQ. The CDR3 runs 14 residues. The CDR3 nucleotides are TGCGCCAGCAGCTTGAGGCAGGGAAACACTGAAGCTTTCTTT. Amino acid sequence: CASSLRQGNTEAFF.

This clone appeared once. V usage is TRBV5-1 and J usage is TRBJ2-5, with a possible D match to TRBD1 (5 bases). The germline CDR1 and CDR2 sequences are SGHRS and YFSETQ. Trimming took off 0 bases at V and 3 bases at J, with 15 bases between the two ends. The CDR3 sequence is 16 residues long. The CDR3 DNA reads as TGCGCCAGCAGCTTGGCCCCCAGGGTTAAAGAAGAGACCCAGTACTTC. It yields the protein CASSLAPRVKEETQYF.

This chain uses TRBV2 with TRBJ1-5, with TRBD1 identical over 9 bases. The CDR3 extends over 14 amino acids. Unmatched junction bases numbered 6, after V lost 6 bases and J lost 6 bases. The germline V gene encodes CDR1 SNHLY and CDR2 FYNNEI. CDR3 protein: CASREDRGSQPQHF. The CDR3 DNA follows: TGTGCCAGCAGGGAGGACAGGGGCAGTCAGCCCCAGCATTTT.

This sequence joins TRBV7-9 and TRBJ2-1, with D hard to call. Between the trimmed V and J ends, which lost 1 base and 6 bases, there was a span of 10 bases. This CDR3 region has 14 residues. In germline, CDR1 is SEHNR, CDR2 FQNEAQ (reference sequence). The chain's CDR3 is CASSLGSSTNEQFF. The CDR3 nucleotides are TGTGCCAGCAGCTTAGGGTCTAGTACCAATGAGCAGTTCTTC.

In its sample, this clone was seen a few times. The chain is built from TRBV11-2 and TRBJ2-1, with 14 bases lining up with TRBD2. This CDR3 spans 17 amino acids. Trimming cost V 4 bases and J 10 bases; bases outside gene matches: 12. In germline, CDR1 is SGHAT, CDR2 FQNNGV. CDR3: CASSSYSTSGGVGEQFF. CDR3 DNA: TGTGCCAGCAGCTCATATTCGACTAGCGGGGGGGTGGGAGAGCAGTTCTTC.

This rearrangement joins TRBV6-5 to TRBJ2-1; TRBD2 aligns across 7 bases. With 4 bases clipped from V and 1 base from J, the junction kept 4 bases outside the gene matches. Per the germline V gene, CDR1 is MNHEY and CDR2 is SVGAGI. The CDR3 length is 15 residues. The CDR3, as DNA: TGTGCCAGCAGTTCTCCCGGGGGGTCCTACAATGAGCAGTTCTTC. Protein product: CASSSPGGSYNEQFF.

This chain connects TRBV5-1 to TRBJ1-1, with D possibly matching TRBD1 (6 bases). Germline CDR1 SGHRS, CDR2 YFSETQ. The CDR3 has 14 residues. V shed 4 bases and J shed 1 base, with 11 bases lying between them. The CDR3 bases are TGCGCCAGCAGCCCAAGGGACAAGAACACTGAAGCTTTCTTT. It encodes CASSPRDKNTEAFF.

The V call is TRBV14, the J call TRBJ1-5; 8 nucleotides align to TRBD1. The CDR3 loop spans 14 amino acids. CDR1 and CDR2 (germline): SGHDN, FVKESK. Losses at the gene ends were 4 bases for V and 4 bases for J; bases not matched to a gene: 3. CDR3 in DNA: TGTGCCAGCAGCCTGACAGGGGAAAATCAGCCCCAGCATTTT. Residues: CASSLTGENQPQHF.

The chain links TRBV30 to TRBJ2-7; TRBD1 is a possible D gene (5 bases). This CDR3 is built from 11 residues. CDR1 is GTSNPN and CDR2 is SVGIG in the germline V gene (reference sequence). Trimming removed 5 bases at V and 9 bases at J, with 14 bases between. CDR3 sequence reads: CAWDSPFGQYF. Here the CDR3 DNA reads TGTGCCTGGGACAGCCCCTTCGGGCAGTACTTC.

This chain connects TRBV28 to TRBJ1-5; 10 bases are a match to TRBD1. The trim removed 5 bases at V and 5 bases at J, leaving 6 bases unmatched. This CDR3 spans 15 amino acids. Germline-derived CDR1 and CDR2 are MDHEN and SYDVKM. This chain's CDR3 is CASSRDRGGYQPQHF. The DNA for the CDR3 is TGTGCCAGCAGTCGGGACAGGGGTGGATATCAGCCCCAGCATTTT.

V and J are TRBV2 and TRBJ2-1; 7 bases are a match to TRBD1. The V gene end was trimmed by 6 bases and the J gene end by 6 bases; junction bases not matched to a gene: 8. Germline-derived CDR1 and CDR2 are SNHLY and FYNNEI. There are 14 residues in the CDR3. CDR3 DNA sequence: TGTGCCAGCAGGAGCCTGACAGGGCGCAATGAGCAGTTCTTC. As protein: CASRSLTGRNEQFF. Based on the CDR3 plus reference TRBV2 and TRBJ2-1, the full variable domain is EPEVTQTPSHQVTQMGQEVILRCVPISNHLYFYWYRQILGQKVEFLVSFYNNEISEKSEIFDDQFSVERPDGSNFTLKIRSTKLEDSAMYFCASRSLTGRNEQFFGPGTRLTVL.

This clone was recorded a few times. The chain carries TRBV25-1 and TRBJ1-2; D gene uncertain. Germline CDR1 reads MGHDK; CDR2 reads SYGVNS. V lost 2 bases to trimming and J lost 5 bases, with 3 bases between them. The CDR3 is 11 residues long. This chain's CDR3 is CASSEVYGYTF. The CDR3 bases are TGTGCCAGCAGTGAAGTATATGGCTACACCTTC.

The V call is TRBV5-1, the J call TRBJ2-2; 8 bases map to TRBD1. The CDR3 runs 18 residues. The V gene's germline CDR1 is SGHRS and CDR2 YFSETQ. The V and J ends lost 1 base and 4 bases, in that order; junction bases with no gene match: 12. The CDR3: CASSLNWDRTPGTGELFF. The CDR3 nucleotides read TGCGCCAGCAGCTTGAATTGGGACAGGACACCGGGCACCGGGGAGCTGTTTTTT.

The chain uses TRBV11-2 and TRBJ1-4; D is perhaps TRBD1 (6 bases). The CDR3 runs 14 residues. V lost 5 bases to trimming and J lost 5 bases, with 12 bases between them. The germline gives CDR1 SGHAT, CDR2 FQNNGV. CDR3 DNA sequence: TGTGCCAGCAGCCTGATGGGGGCCAATGAAAAACTGTTTTTT. This gives the protein CASSLMGANEKLFF.

V and J are TRBV5-1 and TRBJ2-3; TRBD2 is a possible D gene (5 bases). Germline V gene sequence: CDR1 SGHRS, CDR2 YFSETQ. The CDR3 has 12 residues. The germline V and J ends were trimmed by 0 bases and 6 bases, with 5 bases remaining between them. CDR3 sequence: CASSLGGDTQYF. The CDR3 DNA reads as TGCGCCAGCAGCTTGGGAGGGGATACGCAGTATTTT.

This clone was counted a single time. This rearrangement joins TRBV5-6 to TRBJ1-1; D possibly corresponds to TRBD1 (5 bases). The germline gives CDR1 SGHDT, CDR2 YYEEEE. This CDR3 is built from 16 residues. V shed 5 bases and J shed 1 base, with 18 bases lying between them. CDR3 DNA sequence: TGTGCCAGCAGGATAAGGGGTGGCAGACGGAACACTGAAGCTTTCTTT. The encoded protein is CASRIRGGRRNTEAFF.